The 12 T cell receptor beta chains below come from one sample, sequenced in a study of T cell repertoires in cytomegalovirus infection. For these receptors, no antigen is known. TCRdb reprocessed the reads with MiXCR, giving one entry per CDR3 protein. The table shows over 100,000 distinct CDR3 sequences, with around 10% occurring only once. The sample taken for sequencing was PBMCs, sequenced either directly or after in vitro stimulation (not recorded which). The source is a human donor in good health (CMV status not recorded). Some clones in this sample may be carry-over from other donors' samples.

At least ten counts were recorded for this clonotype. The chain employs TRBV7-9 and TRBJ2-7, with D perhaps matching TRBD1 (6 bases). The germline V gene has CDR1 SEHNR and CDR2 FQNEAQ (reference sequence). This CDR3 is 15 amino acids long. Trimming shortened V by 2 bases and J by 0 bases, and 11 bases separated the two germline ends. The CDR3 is CASSLSGESSYEQYF. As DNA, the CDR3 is TGTGCCAGCAGCTTATCAGGGGAAAGCTCCTACGAGCAGTACTTC.

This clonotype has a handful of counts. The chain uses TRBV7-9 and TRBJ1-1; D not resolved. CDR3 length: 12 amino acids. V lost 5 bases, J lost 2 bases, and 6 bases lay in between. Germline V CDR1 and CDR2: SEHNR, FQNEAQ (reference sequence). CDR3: CASSTVNTEAFF. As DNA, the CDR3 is TGTGCCAGCAGCACAGTAAACACTGAAGCTTTCTTT.

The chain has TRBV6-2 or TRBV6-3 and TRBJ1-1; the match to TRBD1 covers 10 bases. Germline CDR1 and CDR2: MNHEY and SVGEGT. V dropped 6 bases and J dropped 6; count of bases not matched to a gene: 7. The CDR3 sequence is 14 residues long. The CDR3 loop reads CASRLRDRGSEAFF. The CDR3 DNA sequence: TGTGCCAGCAGACTGCGGGACAGGGGATCTGAAGCTTTCTTT.

Written as DNA, the CDR3 is TGTGCCACCAGGCAGGGTAGCGGCTACAATGAGCAGTTCTTC. This gives the protein CATRQGSGYNEQFF. The chain carries TRBV19 and TRBJ2-1; D perhaps matches TRBD2 (6 bases). This CDR3 region has 14 residues. The germline V and J ends were trimmed by 10 bases and 3 bases, with 16 bases remaining between them. Germline-derived CDR1 and CDR2 are LNHDA and SQIVND (reference sequence).

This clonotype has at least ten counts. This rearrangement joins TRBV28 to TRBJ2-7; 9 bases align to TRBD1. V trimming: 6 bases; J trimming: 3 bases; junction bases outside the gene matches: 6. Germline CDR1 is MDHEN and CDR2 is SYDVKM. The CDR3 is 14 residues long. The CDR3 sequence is CASSTGTGIYEQYF. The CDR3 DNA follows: TGTGCCAGCAGCACCGGGACAGGGATCTACGAGCAGTACTTC. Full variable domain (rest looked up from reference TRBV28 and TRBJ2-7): DVKVTQSSRYLVKRTGEKVFLECVQDMDHENMFWYRQDPGLGLRLIYFSYDVKMKEKGDIPEGYSVSREKKERFSLILESASTNQTSMYLCASSTGTGIYEQYFGPGTRLTVT.

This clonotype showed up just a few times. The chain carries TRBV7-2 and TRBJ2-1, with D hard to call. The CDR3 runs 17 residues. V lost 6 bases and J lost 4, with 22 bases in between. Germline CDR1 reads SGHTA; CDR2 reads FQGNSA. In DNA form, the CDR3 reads TGTGCCAGCAGTTTAAACGGATTGGGTCTGCCATACAATGAGCAGTTCTTC. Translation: CASSLNGLGLPYNEQFF.

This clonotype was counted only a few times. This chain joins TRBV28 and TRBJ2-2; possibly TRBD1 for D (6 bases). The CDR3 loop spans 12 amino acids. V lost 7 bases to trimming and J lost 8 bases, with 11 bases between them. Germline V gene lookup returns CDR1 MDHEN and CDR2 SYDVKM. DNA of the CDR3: TGTGCCAGCACTCAGGGGCGAGGGGAGCTGTTTTTT. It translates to CASTQGRGELFF.

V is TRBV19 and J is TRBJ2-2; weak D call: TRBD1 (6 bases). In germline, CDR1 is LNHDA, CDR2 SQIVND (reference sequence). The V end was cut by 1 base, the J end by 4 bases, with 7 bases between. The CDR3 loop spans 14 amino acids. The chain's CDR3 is CASSIAQGTGELFF. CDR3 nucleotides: TGTGCCAGTAGTATAGCACAGGGCACCGGGGAGCTGTTTTTT. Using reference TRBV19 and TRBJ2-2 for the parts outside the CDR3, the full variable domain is DGGITQSPKYLFRKEGQNVTLSCEQNLNHDAMYWYRQDPGQGLRLIYYSQIVNDFQKGDIAEGYSVSREKKESFPLTVTSAQKNPTAFYLCASSIAQGTGELFFGEGSRLTVL.

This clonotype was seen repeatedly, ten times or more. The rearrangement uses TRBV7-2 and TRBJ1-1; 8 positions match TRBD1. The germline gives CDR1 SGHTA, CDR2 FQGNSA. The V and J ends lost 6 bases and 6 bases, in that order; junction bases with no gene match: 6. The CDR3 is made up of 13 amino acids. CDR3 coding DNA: TGTGCCAGCAGAACACAGGGGGTTGCTGAAGCTTTCTTT. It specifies CASRTQGVAEAFF.

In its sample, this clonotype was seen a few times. The DNA of the CDR3 is TGTGCCAGCGCGGGGCAGAGTCACCCTGAAGCTTTCTTT. It translates to CASAGQSHPEAFF. V gene TRBV6-5 combines with J gene TRBJ1-1, with D possibly matching TRBD1 (5 bases). Per the germline V gene, CDR1 is MNHEY and CDR2 is SVGAGI. The germline V and J ends were trimmed by 8 bases and 6 bases, with 16 bases remaining between them. The CDR3 totals 13 residues.

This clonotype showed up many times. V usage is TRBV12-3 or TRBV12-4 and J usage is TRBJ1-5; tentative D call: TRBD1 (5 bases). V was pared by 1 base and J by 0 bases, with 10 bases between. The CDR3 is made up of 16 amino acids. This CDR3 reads CASSLELGDSNQPQHF. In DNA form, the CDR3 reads TGTGCCAGCAGTTTAGAGCTAGGGGATAGCAATCAGCCCCAGCATTTT.

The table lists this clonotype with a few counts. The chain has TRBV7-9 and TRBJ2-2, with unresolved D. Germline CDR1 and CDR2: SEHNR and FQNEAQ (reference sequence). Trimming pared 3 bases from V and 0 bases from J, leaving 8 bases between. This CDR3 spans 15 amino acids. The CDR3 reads CASSLSEANTGELFF. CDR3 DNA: TGTGCCAGCAGCTTGAGCGAGGCGAACACCGGGGAGCTGTTTTTT.